This TCR beta chain was captured in a study of blood T cell repertoires in COVID-19. Turning to the study itself: Nucleic acid was either cDNA or gDNA, and it came from T cells, B-cell-depleted T cells, or PBMCs.

Data came from immunoSEQ multiplex PCR; TCRdb stores just in-frame clones and leaves some out. The sample carries fewer than 350,000 clones, around nine tenths recorded once. The CDR3 length is 12 residues. Germline CDR1 is SGHVS and CDR2 is FQNEAQ. V was trimmed by 5 bases and J by 7 bases, leaving 12 bases between them. The clonotype comes from a man in his 60s who had recovered from COVID-19. Sequencing was done on a sample of PBMCs or T cells enriched from blood (not recorded which). V and J are TRBV7-8 and TRBJ2-7; D may be TRBD1 or TRBD2 (5 bases each). The CDR3 here is CASSQGAGEQYF. As DNA, the CDR3 is TGTGCCAGCAGCCAGGGAGCTGGGGAGCAGTACTTC.